This is a list of T cell receptor beta chains from one sample in a study of identical twins. TCRdb processed the 5' RACE reads anew with MiXCR; each CDR3 protein has one entry. Counted here are under 300,000 distinct CDR3 sequences, 9.5% to 15% occurring once; the ten biggest clones make up about 4%. This same sample was also part of a study on yellow fever vaccine responses in identical twins.

Sequencing was carried out using memory (CD45RO+) T cells sorted from blood. These receptors were collected from a woman aged 18-29 years in good health. Each CDR3 is given with its conserved first and last residue. Fields, in order: V gene, J gene, CDR3 protein.

V: TRBV5-6
J: TRBJ2-1
CDR3: CASSFEQSSYNEQFF

V: TRBV29-1
J: TRBJ2-1
CDR3: CSVEDRGRVAGGGNVNEQFF

V: TRBV11-2
J: TRBJ2-1
CDR3: CASSFRSGLSYNEQFF

V: TRBV28
J: TRBJ2-5
CDR3: CASSSAGTGEETQYF

V: TRBV29-1
J: TRBJ2-4
CDR3: CSVNGDSLAKNIQYF

V: TRBV3-1
J: TRBJ2-5
CDR3: CASSQRQGLAETQYF

V: TRBV27
J: TRBJ2-1
CDR3: CATRNFPNEQFF

V: TRBV5-1
J: TRBJ2-7
CDR3: CASSLAGDPWKEQYF

V: TRBV6-1
J: TRBJ2-2
CDR3: CAIRDTAAGELFF

V: TRBV20-1
J: TRBJ1-5
CDR3: CSARDPTLRPGGGNQPQHF

V: TRBV28
J: TRBJ2-7
CDR3: CASSTTRGFYEQYF

V: TRBV19
J: TRBJ2-5
CDR3: CASSIGLVGSTQYF

V: TRBV6-1
J: TRBJ2-1
CDR3: CASRRLAGAVEQFF

V: TRBV6-2/TRBV6-3
J: TRBJ2-7
CDR3: CASSYSASDYEQYF

V: TRBV18
J: TRBJ2-7
CDR3: CASSPRDRLSYEQYF

V: TRBV4-3
J: TRBJ2-2
CDR3: CASSLASNTGELFF

V: TRBV7-2
J: TRBJ2-1
CDR3: CASRPSWGNEQFF

V: TRBV29-1
J: TRBJ1-1
CDR3: CSVLRGKRDTAFF

V: TRBV14
J: TRBJ2-2
CDR3: CASSQDQMGVTGELFF

V: TRBV10-1
J: TRBJ2-5
CDR3: CASSESARPGRAQYF

V: TRBV18
J: TRBJ2-5
CDR3: CASSPGLGETQYF

V: TRBV6-2/TRBV6-3
J: TRBJ2-3
CDR3: CASGGLAASTDTQYF

V: TRBV29-1
J: TRBJ1-4
CDR3: CSAGDEKLFF

V: TRBV12-5
J: TRBJ2-1
CDR3: CASGFGQETNEQFF

V: TRBV12-3/TRBV12-4
J: TRBJ1-1
CDR3: CASSFIQGAEAFF

V: TRBV20-1
J: TRBJ2-1
CDR3: CSARTSGIYEQFF

V: TRBV5-1
J: TRBJ2-5
CDR3: CAGPEGVETQYF

V: TRBV28
J: TRBJ2-3
CDR3: CASRGTGPDTQYF

V: TRBV12-3/TRBV12-4
J: TRBJ2-1
CDR3: CASGWRGVGNEQFF

V: TRBV9
J: TRBJ2-1
CDR3: CASSVDSGVNEQFF

V: TRBV5-6
J: TRBJ1-2
CDR3: CASSSTHSKGASGYTF

V: TRBV7-2
J: TRBJ2-1
CDR3: CASSLVAAGYNEQFF

V: TRBV12-3/TRBV12-4
J: TRBJ2-7
CDR3: CASSLGGIEQYF

V: TRBV29-1
J: TRBJ2-7
CDR3: CSFTLGLAGSEQYF

V: TRBV12-3/TRBV12-4
J: TRBJ2-3
CDR3: CASNRLEKGTDTQYF

V: TRBV28
J: TRBJ1-2
CDR3: CASSGTAIGYTF

V: TRBV6-1
J: TRBJ1-4
CDR3: CAVRQGNEKLFF

V: TRBV6-2/TRBV6-3
J: TRBJ2-3
CDR3: CASSYASGGFTDTQYF

V: TRBV3-1
J: TRBJ1-2
CDR3: CASSREPGTGYTF

V: TRBV5-4
J: TRBJ2-1
CDR3: CASSLLGGSYNEQFF

V: TRBV2
J: TRBJ1-4
CDR3: CASSEGGRANEKLFF

V: TRBV6-1
J: TRBJ2-7
CDR3: CASSEMSEQYF

V: TRBV20-1
J: TRBJ2-1
CDR3: CSARDAGTPPNNEQFF

V: TRBV9
J: TRBJ2-4
CDR3: CASSGSTLANIQYF

V: TRBV3-1
J: TRBJ2-7
CDR3: CASSQVGSSYEQYF

V: TRBV7-2
J: TRBJ2-7
CDR3: CASSEGPNYEQYF

V: TRBV6-1
J: TRBJ2-5
CDR3: CASSLQMGETQYF